A single sample is the source of the 30 T cell receptor beta chains below, sequenced in a study. TCRdb re-analysed the RT-PCR reads in MiXCR, keeping a single row per CDR3 protein. The sample lists approximately 720,000 distinct CDR3 sequences, over 12% seen once, with roughly 3.9% in the top ten. The sequenced sample consisted of memory CD4+ T cells from blood. The receptors shown here come from a female donor in good health, serving as a healthy control.

This clonotype was recorded many times. J is TRBJ1-1 and V is TRBV5-5; D unresolved. Trimming took 4 bases from V and 11 from J, leaving 15 bases between them. The CDR3 has 12 amino acids. The V gene's germline CDR1 is SGHKS and CDR2 YYEKEE (reference sequence). The CDR3 region is CASSLGGGQAFF. CDR3 DNA: TGTGCCAGCAGCCTCGGTGGAGGTCAGGCTTTCTTT.

This clonotype turned up a few times. Written as DNA, the CDR3 is TGTGCCATCAGTGAGTCCCCGGGACAGGTCAGGGGCACTGAAGCTTTCTTT. This sequence encodes CAISESPGQVRGTEAFF. The chain recombines TRBV10-3 with TRBJ1-1; 8 nucleotides agree with TRBD1. The CDR3 runs to 17 residues. V was clipped by 0 bases and J by 4 bases; unmatched bases: 10. Germline V gene lookup returns CDR1 ENHRY and CDR2 SYGVKD.

In this sample, this clonotype turned up many times. This chain connects TRBV5-1 to TRBJ2-7, with D tentatively TRBD1 or TRBD2 (5 bases each). The germline V gene encodes CDR1 SGHRS and CDR2 YFSETQ. V lost 3 bases, J lost 3 bases, and 16 bases lay in between. The CDR3 sequence is 15 residues long. CDR3 loop: CASSSGGGNDYEQYF. CDR3 sequence (DNA): TGCGCCAGCAGCTCAGGTGGGGGTAACGACTACGAGCAGTACTTC. The whole variable domain, filled in from reference TRBV5-1 and TRBJ2-7, reads KAGVTQTPRYLIKTRGQQVTLSCSPISGHRSVSWYQQTPGQGLQFLFEYFSETQRNKGNFPGRFSGRQFSNSRSEMNVSTLELGDSALYLCASSSGGGNDYEQYFGPGTRLTVT.

This chain links TRBV29-1 with TRBJ2-5; no clear D. Germline V lookup: CDR1 SQVTM, CDR2 ANQGSEA. This CDR3 has 12 residues. The CDR3 protein is CSHQAAQETQYF. The CDR3 DNA follows: TGCAGTCACCAAGCAGCCCAAGAGACCCAGTACTTC.

This chain connects TRBV20-1 to TRBJ2-1, with 11 bases aligning to TRBD2. V lost 3 bases, J lost 3 bases, and 7 bases stayed unmatched. Germline lookup yields CDR1 DFQATT and CDR2 SNEGSKA (reference sequence). CDR3 size: 16 residues. The CDR3 reads CSARALAGGVYNEQFF. CDR3 DNA sequence: TGCAGTGCTAGGGCCTTAGCGGGGGGGGTCTACAATGAGCAGTTCTTC.

This clonotype was counted a few times. V and J are TRBV4-1 and TRBJ2-2, with TRBD2 matching 14 bases. Germline CDR1 reads MGHRA; CDR2 reads YSYEKL. CDR3 size: 20 residues. V lost 0 bases and J lost 0; bases outside the gene matches: 6. The CDR3 DNA reads as TGCGCCAGCAGCCAAGACGGACGACTAGCGGGAGGGCCGAACACCGGGGAGCTGTTTTTT. It is translated as CASSQDGRLAGGPNTGELFF.

This clonotype occurred many times. V is TRBV12-3 or TRBV12-4 and J is TRBJ2-1; D is unresolved. The V end lost 5 bases, the J end lost 4 bases, and 12 bases lay between the germline ends. This CDR3 comprises 14 residues. For the CDR3, the DNA is TGTGCCAGCAGTCCCTTCGGCAGTTACAATGAGCAGTTCTTC. Translating it yields CASSPFGSYNEQFF.

This clonotype was counted ten times or more. The genes are TRBV27 and TRBJ2-7; 14 bases are shared with TRBD2. The germline CDR1 and CDR2 sequences are MNHEY and SMNVEV (reference sequence). The CDR3 is 17 residues long. V was clipped by 5 bases and J by 3 bases; unmatched bases: 9. The CDR3 spells CASSPGTSGSAYYEQYF. The CDR3 nucleotides are TGTGCCAGCAGTCCCGGGACTAGCGGGAGCGCCTACTACGAGCAGTACTTC.

The CDR3 spells CASMAQNTQYF. The CDR3, as DNA: TGTGCCAGTATGGCCCAAAATACGCAGTATTTT. V usage is TRBV19 and J usage is TRBJ2-3; D not resolved. The CDR3 has 11 residues. Germline V gene lookup returns CDR1 LNHDA and CDR2 SQIVND (reference sequence). Trimming took off 7 bases at V and 7 bases at J, with 9 bases between the two ends.

This clonotype has ten or more counts. The V gene is TRBV20-1, the J gene TRBJ2-5; TRBD1 is a possible D gene (6 bases). CDR1 DFQATT and CDR2 SNEGSKA come from the germline V gene (reference sequence). V lost 8 bases, J lost 1 base, and 14 bases lay in between. The CDR3 is 13 residues long. This CDR3 is CSTNGQSQETQYF. The CDR3, as DNA: TGCAGTACAAATGGACAGTCCCAAGAGACCCAGTACTTC.

This clonotype was detected only a few times. The V gene is TRBV30, the J gene TRBJ1-5; TRBD1 matches at 8 bases. The V gene end was trimmed by 1 base and the J gene end by 6 bases; junction bases not matched to a gene: 8. The V gene's germline CDR1 is GTSNPN and CDR2 SVGIG (reference sequence). The CDR3 consists of 15 residues. The CDR3 spells CAWSGAGGLGQPQHF. The CDR3 DNA reads as TGTGCCTGGAGTGGGGCAGGGGGCTTAGGTCAGCCCCAGCATTTT.

In its sample, this clonotype was seen a few times. The V and J genes are TRBV5-1 and TRBJ1-5; TRBD1 agrees at 11 bases. Unmatched junction bases numbered 6, after V lost 4 bases and J lost 6 bases. Per germline, CDR1 SGHRS and CDR2 YFSETQ. The CDR3 is made up of 15 amino acids. In DNA form, the CDR3 reads TGCGCCAGCAGCCCTGGACAGGGGGCGAGTCAGCCCCAGCATTTT. Translation: CASSPGQGASQPQHF.

The table lists this clonotype with many counts. The chain joins TRBV20-1 to TRBJ2-1; 7 bases line up with TRBD2. Germline loops: CDR1 DFQATT, CDR2 SNEGSKA (reference sequence). The CDR3 loop spans 14 amino acids. Trimming took 3 bases from V and 0 from J; bases not matched to a gene: 2. The CDR3 DNA follows: TGCAGTGCTAGGGGCGGGAGCTCCTACAATGAGCAGTTCTTC. Residues: CSARGGSSYNEQFF.

This clonotype was observed a few times. This chain joins TRBV6-6 and TRBJ2-1, with 14 bases aligning to TRBD2. The ends lost 1 base at V and 11 bases at J; junction bases unmatched: 4. Germline V gene data show CDR1 as MNHNY and CDR2 as SVGAGI (reference sequence). The CDR3 consists of 15 residues. CDR3 nucleotide sequence: TGTGCCAGCAGTTACTTGACTAGCGGGGGGGCTCAGCAGTTCTTC. It is translated as CASSYLTSGGAQQFF.

This clonotype was observed at least ten times. V and J are TRBV5-6 and TRBJ2-3, with 13 bases fitting TRBD2. The CDR3 sequence is 18 residues long. Looked up from germline, CDR1 is SGHDT and CDR2 is YYEEEE. The J segment lost 2 bases and the V segment lost 4 bases, leaving 10 bases of the junction unmatched. In DNA, the CDR3 is TGTGCCAGCAGCGGGACTAGCGGGAAAGCCTTGATCACAGATACGCAGTATTTT. The encoded protein is CASSGTSGKALITDTQYF.

V and J are TRBV28 and TRBJ1-5, with no clear D. CDR3 length equals 14 residues. Per the germline V gene, CDR1 is MDHEN and CDR2 is SYDVKM. Trimming shortened V by 2 bases and J by 4 bases, and 9 bases separated the two germline ends. CDR3 protein: CASSLGGWNQPQHF. CDR3 DNA: TGTGCCAGCAGTTTAGGAGGGTGGAATCAGCCCCAGCATTTT.

The chain carries TRBV29-1 and TRBJ1-4; perhaps TRBD1 as D (5 bases). Trimming took off 5 bases at V and 8 bases at J, with 15 bases between the two ends. The CDR3 extends over 13 amino acids. CDR1 and CDR2 from the germline V gene are SQVTM and ANQGSEA. CDR3 nucleotide sequence: TGCAGCGTTCCCGGGGGGGGGGAAGAAAAACTGTTTTTT. It encodes CSVPGGGEEKLFF.

The chain is built from TRBV5-1 and TRBJ1-1, with D possibly being TRBD1 (6 bases). V was shortened by 3 bases and J by 1 base, with 13 bases between the two germline ends. The CDR3 contains 15 residues. Germline V lookup: CDR1 SGHRS, CDR2 YFSETQ. CDR3 protein: CASSSSGVGNTEAFF. CDR3 in DNA: TGCGCCAGCAGCTCATCAGGGGTAGGGAACACTGAAGCTTTCTTT. Together with reference TRBV5-1 and TRBJ1-1, the CDR3 gives the full variable domain: KAGVTQTPRYLIKTRGQQVTLSCSPISGHRSVSWYQQTPGQGLQFLFEYFSETQRNKGNFPGRFSGRQFSNSRSEMNVSTLELGDSALYLCASSSSGVGNTEAFFGQGTRLTVV.

As regards this clonotype: The junction does not match germline at one end; this may be a read error. The CDR3 loop is CASSLGSTYNKQFF. The CDR3 coding sequence is TGTGCCAGCAGCTTGGGATCGACCTACAATAAGCAGTTCTTC. This chain joins TRBV5-4 and TRBJ2-1; D is unclear. This CDR3 is 14 amino acids long. The germline V gene has CDR1 SGHNT and CDR2 YYREEE (reference sequence).

This clonotype was recorded a few times. This sequence joins TRBV29-1 and TRBJ2-1; 7 nucleotides align to TRBD2. The V gene's germline CDR1 is SQVTM and CDR2 ANQGSEA. J lost 6 bases, V lost 2 bases, and 7 bases had no gene match. The CDR3 consists of 14 residues. This CDR3 reads CSVESTAGVNEQFF. CDR3 coding DNA: TGCAGCGTTGAAAGTACCGCGGGAGTCAATGAGCAGTTCTTC.

This chain connects TRBV5-4 to TRBJ2-3; 13 bases match TRBD2. Trimming removed 4 bases from V and 0 bases from J; junction bases left unmatched: 5. Germline CDR1 is SGHNT and CDR2 is YYREEE (reference sequence). CDR3 size: 17 residues. The CDR3, as DNA: TGTGCCAGCAGCGACGGGACTAGCGGGAAAAGCACAGATACGCAGTATTTT. Residues: CASSDGTSGKSTDTQYF.

A note on this clonotype: One base away lies a much larger clone, so this may be a sequencing read error. The chain carries TRBV6-5 and TRBJ2-7, with 11 nucleotides matching TRBD1. CDR3 length: 15 amino acids. The V and J ends lost 5 bases and 5 bases, in that order; junction bases with no gene match: 8. Germline CDR1 MNHEY, CDR2 SVGAGI. DNA for the CDR3: TGTGCCAGCAGTCACGATGGACAGGGGGCCCACGAGCAGTACTTC. Translating it yields CASSHDGQGAHEQYF.

This clonotype has at least ten counts. The V and J genes are TRBV28 and TRBJ1-6; tentative D call: TRBD1 (5 bases). Looked up from germline, CDR1 is MDHEN and CDR2 is SYDVKM. This CDR3 is 13 amino acids long. V was shortened by 6 bases and J by 7 bases, with 10 bases between the two germline ends. CDR3 sequence: CASREGLNSPLHF. In DNA, the CDR3 is TGTGCCAGCAGAGAGGGGTTAAATTCACCCCTCCACTTT.

Remarks on this clonotype: Without the conserved terminal phenylalanine or tryptophan, this CDR3 likely stems from a read error. This rearrangement joins TRBV6-5 to TRBJ2-1; 15 positions match TRBD2. The germline CDR1 and CDR2 sequences are MNHEY and SVGAGI. The CDR3 consists of 15 residues. Losses at the gene ends were 5 bases for V and 6 bases for J; bases not matched to a gene: 2. The chain's CDR3 is CASSQGLAGGNEQFL. The CDR3 DNA sequence: TGTGCCAGCAGTCAGGGACTAGCGGGGGGCAATGAGCAGTTCTTA.

J is TRBJ2-5 and V is TRBV5-6; 9 bases fit TRBD1. Germline-derived CDR1 and CDR2 are SGHDT and YYEEEE. Germline trimming cut 4 bases from V and 5 bases from J; bases unmatched to any gene: 9. The CDR3 contains 15 residues. The CDR3 nucleotides are TGTGCCAGCAGCGCGGACAGGGGAATGAGGGAGACCCAGTACTTC. Its translation is CASSADRGMRETQYF. Full variable domain (outside the CDR3, taken from reference TRBV5-6 and TRBJ2-5): DAGVTQSPTHLIKTRGQQVTLRCSPKSGHDTVSWYQQALGQGPQFIFQYYEEEERQRGNFPDRFSGHQFPNYSSELNVNALLLGDSALYLCASSADRGMRETQYFGPGTRLLVL.

About this clonotype itself: A much larger clone lies a single base off, so this may be a read error. The V and J genes are TRBV14 and TRBJ2-7; D is perhaps TRBD1 (6 bases). The germline gives CDR1 SGHDN, CDR2 FVKESK. This CDR3 is 15 amino acids long. CDR3 in DNA: TGTTCCAGCAGTCAACAGGGTATTGGTATCTACGAGCAGTACTTC. Encoded protein: CSSSQQGIGIYEQYF.

This clonotype was detected a few times. V and J are TRBV4-1 and TRBJ2-2; 10 bases agree with TRBD2. Germline CDR1 and CDR2: MGHRA and YSYEKL. The CDR3 is 16 amino acids. Trimming removed 5 bases from V and 7 bases from J; junction bases left unmatched: 10. The CDR3 region is CASSKGAGGPVGELFF. The CDR3 DNA sequence: TGCGCCAGCAGCAAGGGAGCGGGGGGGCCGGTCGGGGAGCTGTTTTTT.

This clonotype was observed a handful of times. The chain carries TRBV4-3 and TRBJ2-3; perhaps TRBD2 as D (6 bases). Per the germline V gene, CDR1 is LGHNA and CDR2 is YSLEER. CDR3 length: 17 residues. V lost 4 bases and J lost 4, with 21 bases in between. Here the CDR3 reads CASSPRDSSEEADTQYF. CDR3 sequence (DNA): TGCGCCAGCAGCCCCCGGGACTCCAGCGAGGAGGCAGATACGCAGTATTTT.

This clonotype was observed at least ten times. This chain joins TRBV20-1 and TRBJ2-5; either TRBD1 or TRBD2 may supply D (5 bases each). The CDR3 is 13 residues long. Trimming cost V 7 bases and J 9 bases, with 21 bases left between them. Germline-derived CDR1 and CDR2 are DFQATT and SNEGSKA (reference sequence). The CDR3 sequence: CSDARTGIGAQYF. Written as DNA, the CDR3 is TGCAGTGACGCGAGGACGGGGATAGGGGCCCAGTACTTC.

This clonotype has ten or more counts. The J gene is TRBJ2-2, the V gene TRBV5-1; D gene ambiguous. Germline V CDR1 and CDR2: SGHRS, YFSETQ. V gave up 3 bases and J gave up 6 bases, with 21 bases separating them. This CDR3 contains 17 residues. The CDR3 sequence is CASSSSSFDGLPGELFF. In nucleotides, the CDR3 is TGCGCCAGCAGCTCCAGCTCCTTCGACGGGCTCCCCGGGGAGCTGTTTTTT.